In this sample, the clone carrying this T cell receptor (beta chain) turned up once. Antigen: not known. Drawing of blood for sampling happened at baseline, at cycle 4 day 1, and at cycle 7 day 1. The repertoire was sequenced with immunoSEQ multiplex PCR; TCRdb's copy has only in-frame clones and lacks some. The sample consists of roughly 70,000 clones, approximately 90% of them appearing once. Germline V gene lookup returns CDR1 LNHNV and CDR2 YYDKDF (reference sequence). The CDR3 is 15 amino acids. J was trimmed by 8 bases and V by 0 bases; bases with no gene match: 6. This sample was included in a study of OX40 agonist ivuxolimab in advanced cancers. Findings and limits, study-wide: In the 0.1 to 3.0 mg/kg range, CD4+ and CD8+ blood T cells had expanded clonally by week 6. Expanded clones were, on average, more numerous among CD8+ T cells than CD4+.

This chain joins TRBV15 and TRBJ2-1; 8 bases are a match to TRBD2. The starting material was CD4+ or CD8+ T cells sorted from blood, obtained in a trial of the OX40 agonist ivuxolimab. The TCR comes from an adult with an advanced solid tumor such as melanoma, head and neck, liver or kidney cancer. This CDR3 reads CATSRDSGNYDEQFF. The CDR3 nucleotides read TGTGCCACCAGCAGAGATAGCGGGAATTACGATGAGCAGTTCTTC.